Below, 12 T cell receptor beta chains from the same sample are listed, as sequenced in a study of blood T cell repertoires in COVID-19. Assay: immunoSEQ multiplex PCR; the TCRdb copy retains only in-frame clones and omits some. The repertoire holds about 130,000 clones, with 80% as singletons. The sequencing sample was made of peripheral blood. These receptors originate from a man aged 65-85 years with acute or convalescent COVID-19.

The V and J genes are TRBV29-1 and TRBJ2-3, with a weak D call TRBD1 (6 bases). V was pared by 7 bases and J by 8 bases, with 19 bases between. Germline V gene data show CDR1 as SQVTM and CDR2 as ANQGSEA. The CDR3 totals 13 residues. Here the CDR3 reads CSATGSSGGTQYF. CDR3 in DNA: TGCAGCGCAACAGGGTCCTCTGGAGGTACGCAGTATTTT.

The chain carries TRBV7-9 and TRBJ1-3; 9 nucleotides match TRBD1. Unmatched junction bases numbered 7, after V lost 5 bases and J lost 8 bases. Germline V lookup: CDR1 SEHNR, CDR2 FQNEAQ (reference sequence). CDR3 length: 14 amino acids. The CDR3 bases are TGTGCCAGCAGCCCGGGACAGGGAGGAGACACCATATATTTT. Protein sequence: CASSPGQGGDTIYF.

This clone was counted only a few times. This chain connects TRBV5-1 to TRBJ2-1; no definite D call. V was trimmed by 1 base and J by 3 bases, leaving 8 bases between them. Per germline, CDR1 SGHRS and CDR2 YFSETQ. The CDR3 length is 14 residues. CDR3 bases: TGCGCCAGCAGCTTGACACCCTTCTACAATGAGCAGTTCTTC. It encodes CASSLTPFYNEQFF.

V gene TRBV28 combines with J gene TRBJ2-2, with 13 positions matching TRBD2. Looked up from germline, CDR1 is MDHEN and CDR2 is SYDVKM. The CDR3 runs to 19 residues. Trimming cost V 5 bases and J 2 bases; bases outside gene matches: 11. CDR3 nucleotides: TGTGCCAGCAGTCCGTTGACTAGCGGGGGGCTCATAAACACCGGGGAGCTGTTTTTT. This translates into CASSPLTSGGLINTGELFF. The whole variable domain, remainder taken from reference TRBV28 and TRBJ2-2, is DVKVTQSSRYLVKRTGEKVFLECVQDMDHENMFWYRQDPGLGLRLIYFSYDVKMKEKGDIPEGYSVSREKKERFSLILESASTNQTSMYLCASSPLTSGGLINTGELFFGEGSRLTVL.

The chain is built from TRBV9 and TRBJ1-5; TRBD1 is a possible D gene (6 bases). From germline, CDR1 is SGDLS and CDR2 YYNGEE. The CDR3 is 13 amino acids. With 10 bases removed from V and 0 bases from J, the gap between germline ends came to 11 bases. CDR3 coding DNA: TGTGCCTCTGGACAGAATAGCAATCAGCCCCAGCATTTT. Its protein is CASGQNSNQPQHF.

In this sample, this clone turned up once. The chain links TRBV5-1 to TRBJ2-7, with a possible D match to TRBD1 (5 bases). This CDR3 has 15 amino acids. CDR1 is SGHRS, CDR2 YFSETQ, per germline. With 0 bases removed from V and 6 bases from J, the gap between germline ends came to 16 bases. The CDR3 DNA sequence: TGCGCCAGCAGCTTGGACTGGTCAGGGTTTCGCGAGCAGTACTTC. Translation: CASSLDWSGFREQYF.

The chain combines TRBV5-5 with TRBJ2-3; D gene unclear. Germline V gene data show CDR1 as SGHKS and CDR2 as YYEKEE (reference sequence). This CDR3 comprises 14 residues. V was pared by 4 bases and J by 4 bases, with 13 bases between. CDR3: CASSPWAPADTQYF. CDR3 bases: TGTGCCAGCAGCCCCTGGGCGCCAGCAGATACGCAGTATTTT.

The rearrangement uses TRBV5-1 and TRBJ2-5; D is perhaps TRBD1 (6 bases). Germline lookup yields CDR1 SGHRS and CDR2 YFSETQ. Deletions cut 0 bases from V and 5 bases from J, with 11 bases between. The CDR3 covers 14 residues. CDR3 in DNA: TGCGCCAGCAGCTTGGGGACAGCCTGGGAGACCCAGTACTTC. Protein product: CASSLGTAWETQYF.

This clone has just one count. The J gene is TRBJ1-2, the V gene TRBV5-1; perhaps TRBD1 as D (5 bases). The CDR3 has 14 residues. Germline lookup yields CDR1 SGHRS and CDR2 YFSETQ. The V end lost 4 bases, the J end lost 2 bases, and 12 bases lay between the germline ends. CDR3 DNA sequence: TGCGCCAGCAGCCCGGGGGGGACGAACTATGGCTACACCTTC. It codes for CASSPGGTNYGYTF.

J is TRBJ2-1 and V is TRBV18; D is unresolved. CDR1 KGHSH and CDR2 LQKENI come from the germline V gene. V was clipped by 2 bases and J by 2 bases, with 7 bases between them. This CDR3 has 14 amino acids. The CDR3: CASSPLVPYNEQFF. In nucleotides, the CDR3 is TGTGCCAGCTCACCATTAGTACCCTACAATGAGCAGTTCTTC. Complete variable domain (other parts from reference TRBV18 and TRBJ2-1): NAGVMQNPRHLVRRRGQEARLRCSPMKGHSHVYWYRQLPEEGLKFMVYLQKENIIDESGMPKERFSAEFPKEGPSILRIQQVVRGDSAAYFCASSPLVPYNEQFFGPGTRLTVL.

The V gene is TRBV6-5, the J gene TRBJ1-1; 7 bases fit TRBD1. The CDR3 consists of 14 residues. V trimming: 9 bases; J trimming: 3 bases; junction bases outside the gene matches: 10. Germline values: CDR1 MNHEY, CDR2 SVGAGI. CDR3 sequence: CASQTGNGDTEAFF. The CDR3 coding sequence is TGTGCCAGTCAGACAGGGAATGGTGACACTGAAGCTTTCTTT.

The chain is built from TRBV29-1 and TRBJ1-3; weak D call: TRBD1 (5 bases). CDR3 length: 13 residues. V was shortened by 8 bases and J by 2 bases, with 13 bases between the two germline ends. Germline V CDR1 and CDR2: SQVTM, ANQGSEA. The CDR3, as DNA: TGCAGCTTTCAGGCGGGGGCTGGAAACACCATATATTTT. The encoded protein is CSFQAGAGNTIYF.